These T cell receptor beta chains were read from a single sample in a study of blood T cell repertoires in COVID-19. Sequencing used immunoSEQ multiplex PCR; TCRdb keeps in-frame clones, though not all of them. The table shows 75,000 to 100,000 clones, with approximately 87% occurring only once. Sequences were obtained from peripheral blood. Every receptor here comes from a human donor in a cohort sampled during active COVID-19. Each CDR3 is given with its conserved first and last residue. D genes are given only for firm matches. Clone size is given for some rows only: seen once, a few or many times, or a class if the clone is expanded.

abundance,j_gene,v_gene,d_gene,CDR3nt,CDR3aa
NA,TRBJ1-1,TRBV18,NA,TGTGCCAGCTCACCAGGGGAGGCTGAAGCTTTCTTT,CASSPGEAEAFF
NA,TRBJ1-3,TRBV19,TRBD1,TGTGCCAGTAGTACTCAACACAGGGGCTCTGGAAACACCATATATTTT,CASSTQHRGSGNTIYF
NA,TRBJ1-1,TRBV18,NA,TGTGCCAGCTCACCGTCCAGGGTCGCTGAAGCTTTCTTT,CASSPSRVAEAFF
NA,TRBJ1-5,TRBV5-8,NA,TGTGCCAGCAGCTTCGTTCGGGGGGGCAATCAGCCCCAGCATTTT,CASSFVRGGNQPQHF
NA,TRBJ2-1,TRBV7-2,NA,TGTGCCAGCAGCTGGGGGGGCGGCCCAGGGGATGAGCAGTTCTTC,CASSWGGGPGDEQFF
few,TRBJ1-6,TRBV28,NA,TGTGCCAGCAGTTTACAGGGCCGTAATTCACCCCTCCACTTT,CASSLQGRNSPLHF
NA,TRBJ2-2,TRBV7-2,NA,TGTGCCAGCAGCTTAGGCTCTGGGAGCACCGGGGAGCTGTTTTTT,CASSLGSGSTGELFF
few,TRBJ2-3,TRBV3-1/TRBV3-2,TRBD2,TGTGCCAGCAGCCAAGATCAGGCTAGCGGGGGGGATACGCAGTATTTT,CASSQDQASGGDTQYF
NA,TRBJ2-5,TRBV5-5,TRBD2,TGTGCCAGCAGCCCGAGGGGAGTAGCGGGGGCCCAAGAGACCCAGTACTTC,CASSPRGVAGAQETQYF
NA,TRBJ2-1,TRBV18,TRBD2,TGTGCCAGCTCACCTCTGACTAGCGGTGCTTACAATGAGCAGTTCTTC,CASSPLTSGAYNEQFF
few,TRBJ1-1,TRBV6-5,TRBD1,TGTGCCAGCAGTAAACGGGACAGGATGACTGAAGCTTTCTTT,CASSKRDRMTEAFF
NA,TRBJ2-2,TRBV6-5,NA,TGTGCCAGCAGAAACAGCCTTTTAAACACCGGGGAGCTGTTTTTT,CASRNSLLNTGELFF
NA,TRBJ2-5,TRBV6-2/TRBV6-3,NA,TGTGCCAGCAGTTACCGCGGCAACCTGATAAACCAAGAGACCCAGTACTTC,CASSYRGNLINQETQYF
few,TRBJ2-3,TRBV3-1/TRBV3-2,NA,TGTGCCAGCAGCCCGACAGTCGGCACAGATACGCAGTATTTT,CASSPTVGTDTQYF
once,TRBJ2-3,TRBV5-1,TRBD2,TGCGCCAGCAGCTTGGAGGTTAGCGGGGGGGCAGATACGCAGTATTTT,CASSLEVSGGADTQYF
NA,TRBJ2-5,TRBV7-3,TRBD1,TGTGCCAGCAGCTTAAAAGGGGGCGCCCCCGAGACCCAGTACTTC,CASSLKGGAPETQYF
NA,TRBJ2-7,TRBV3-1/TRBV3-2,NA,TGTGCCAGCAGCCCGGGACACCTAACCTACGAGCAGTACTTC,CASSPGHLTYEQYF
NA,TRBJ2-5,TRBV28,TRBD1,TGTGCCAGCCTCTCGGACAGGCGGGAGACCCAGTACTTC,CASLSDRRETQYF
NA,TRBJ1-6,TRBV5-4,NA,TGTGCCAGCAGCTCTCGGACAGAAAATTCACCCCTCCACTTT,CASSSRTENSPLHF
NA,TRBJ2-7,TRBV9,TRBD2,TGTGCCAGCAGTCCAGGACTAGCGGGGGGGCTGAACGAGCAGTACTTC,CASSPGLAGGLNEQYF
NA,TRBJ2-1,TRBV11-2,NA,TGTGCCAGCAGCCTATTGCCGTTTGAGCAGTTCTTC,CASSLLPFEQFF
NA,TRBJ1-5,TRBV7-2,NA,TGTGCCAGCAGCTGGGCCGAGGGTAGTAATCAGCCCCAGCATTTT,CASSWAEGSNQPQHF
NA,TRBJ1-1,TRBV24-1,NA,TGTGCCACCAAGAAGGGTGCGGGCACTGAAGCTTTCTTT,CATKKGAGTEAFF
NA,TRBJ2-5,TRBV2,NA,TGTGCCAGCAACGGCAGGGTAGAGACCCAGTACTTC,CASNGRVETQYF
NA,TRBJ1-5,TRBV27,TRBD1,TGTGCCAGCAGTCCTGGACAGGGACATCAGCCCCAGCATTTT,CASSPGQGHQPQHF
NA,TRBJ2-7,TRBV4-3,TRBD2,TGCGCCAGCAGCCAGAGGCGGCGGGGGGTCTCCTTTGGCTACGAGCAGTACTTC,CASSQRRRGVSFGYEQYF
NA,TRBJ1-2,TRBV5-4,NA,TGTGCCAGCAGCCCGGGACAATCCCAGTTATATGGCTACACCTTC,CASSPGQSQLYGYTF
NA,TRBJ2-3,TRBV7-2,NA,TGTGCCAGCAGCGCGTCTAGCGCAGATACGCAGTATTTT,CASSASSADTQYF
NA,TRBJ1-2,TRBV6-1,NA,TGTGCCAGCAGTGAAATGGGACTAGAGGTCTATGGCTACACCTTC,CASSEMGLEVYGYTF
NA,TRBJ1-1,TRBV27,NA,TGTGCCAGCAGTTTTACAATTAACACTGAAGCTTTCTTT,CASSFTINTEAFF
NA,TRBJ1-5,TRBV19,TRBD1,TGTGCCAGTCGGGACAGGGATCAGCCCCAGCATTTT,CASRDRDQPQHF
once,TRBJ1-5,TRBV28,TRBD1,TGTGTCAGCAGTTTAACCGGACAGGGTAGGTCCCAGCATTTT,CVSSLTGQGRSQHF
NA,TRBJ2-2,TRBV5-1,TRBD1,TGCGCCAGCAGCGAACCGGGACAGGGGGCAACCGGGGAGCTGTTTTTT,CASSEPGQGATGELFF
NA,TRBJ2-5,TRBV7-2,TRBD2,TGTGCCAGCAGCTTAGAACTAGCGGCGGGTGTGGAGACCCAGTACTTC,CASSLELAAGVETQYF
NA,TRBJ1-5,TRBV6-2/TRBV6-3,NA,TGTGCCAGCAGTGACAGAAATCAGCCCCAGCATTTT,CASSDRNQPQHF
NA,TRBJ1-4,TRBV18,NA,TGTGCCAGCTCACCAGCCCCAGGAGGTGAAAAACTGTTTTTT,CASSPAPGGEKLFF
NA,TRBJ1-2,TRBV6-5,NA,TGTGCCAGCAGGGCAGTTTATGGCTACACCTTC,CASRAVYGYTF
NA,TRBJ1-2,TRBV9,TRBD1,TGTGCCAGCAGCACGGGACAGGGGACCTATGGCTACACCTTC,CASSTGQGTYGYTF
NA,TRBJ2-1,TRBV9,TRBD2,TGTGCCAGCAGCCCGCTCCTGGGACTAGAGCAGTTCTTC,CASSPLLGLEQFF
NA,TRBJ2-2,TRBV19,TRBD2,TGTGCCAGTAGTATTGGGACTAGCGGGTTTCCCGGGGAGCTGTTTTTT,CASSIGTSGFPGELFF
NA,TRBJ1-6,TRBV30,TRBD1,TGTGCCTGGCAAGACAGGGTGGTTTCACCCCTCCACTTT,CAWQDRVVSPLHF
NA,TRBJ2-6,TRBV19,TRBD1,TGTGCCAGTAGTAATTCGGGACAGGGGGACTTCTACTCTGGGGCCAACGTCCTGACTTTC,CASSNSGQGDFYSGANVLTF